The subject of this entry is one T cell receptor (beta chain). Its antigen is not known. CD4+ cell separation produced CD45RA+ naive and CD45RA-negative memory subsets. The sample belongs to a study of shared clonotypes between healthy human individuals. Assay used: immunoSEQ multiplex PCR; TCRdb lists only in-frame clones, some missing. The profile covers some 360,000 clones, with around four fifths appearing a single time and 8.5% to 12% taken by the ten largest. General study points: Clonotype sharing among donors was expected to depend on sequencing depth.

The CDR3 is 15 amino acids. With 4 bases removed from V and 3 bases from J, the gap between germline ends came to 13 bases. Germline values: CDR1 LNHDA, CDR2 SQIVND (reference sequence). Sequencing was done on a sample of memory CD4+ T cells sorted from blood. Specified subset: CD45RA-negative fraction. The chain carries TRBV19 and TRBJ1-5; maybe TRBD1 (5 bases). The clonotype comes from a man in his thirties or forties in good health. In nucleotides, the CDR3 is TGTGCCAGTAGTACCAGACAGCGCGTCAATCAGCCCCAGCATTTT. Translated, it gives CASSTRQRVNQPQHF.